Reported below is one T cell receptor beta chain. This sample stems from a study of cytomegalovirus exposure and HLA in healthy donors. PCR primers comprised 60 Vbeta and 13 Jbeta primers. Profiled with immunoSEQ multiplex PCR; TCRdb holds only in-frame clones, not every one. The sample has 100,000 or so clones; 50% to 70% are singletons. With 1 base clipped from V and 0 bases from J, the junction kept 1 base outside the gene matches. Germline V gene lookup returns CDR1 SGHNT and CDR2 YYREEE (reference sequence). This CDR3 has 14 residues. The specimen was PBMCs. This sequence originates from a human donor in good health. The chain is built from TRBV5-4 and TRBJ2-7; TRBD2 matches at 7 bases. The CDR3 DNA reads TGTGCCAGCAGCTTGAAGCGGGGCTCCTACGAGCAGTACTTC. Translated, it gives CASSLKRGSYEQYF.